This entry lists 3 T cell receptor beta chains sequenced from one sample in a study of T-cell memory formation after mild COVID-19. One entry per CDR3 protein results from TCRdb running MiXCR on the 5' RACE reads. The sample has about 240,000 distinct CDR3 sequences, around a tenth seen once; the top ten hold 22%. The source material was PBMCs or a T cell subset sorted from them (not recorded which). These TCRs come from a young man who had mild COVID-19 (a few samples of this study predate the infection). Cell type and time point are not known.

The gene calls are TRBV20-1 and TRBJ2-5; 11 positions agree with TRBD1. V shed 6 bases, J shed 5 bases, and the junction held 8 bases outside the gene matches. The germline V gene has CDR1 DFQATT and CDR2 SNEGSKA (reference sequence). The CDR3 consists of 14 residues. In nucleotides, the CDR3 is TGCAGTGCCGCTCTGGACAGGGGGCGGGAGACCCAGTACTTC. Translated: CSAALDRGRETQYF.

This clonotype was recorded many times. The V gene is TRBV7-2, the J gene TRBJ1-6, with unresolved D. Germline loops: CDR1 SGHTA, CDR2 FQGNSA. V was trimmed by 1 base and J by 14 bases, leaving 9 bases between them. The CDR3 is made up of 12 amino acids. The CDR3 sequence is CASSLVRAALHF. The CDR3 DNA follows: TGTGCCAGCAGCTTAGTCCGGGCAGCCCTCCACTTT.

This clonotype was counted a few times. The V and J genes are TRBV7-2 and TRBJ1-6, with TRBD1 matching 8 bases. Germline lookup yields CDR1 SGHTA and CDR2 FQGNSA. V lost 1 base, J lost 6 bases, and 2 bases stayed unmatched. This CDR3 comprises 15 residues. As DNA, the CDR3 is TGTGCCAGCAGCTTAGTAACAGGGGGTAATTCACCCCTCCACTTT. Translating it yields CASSLVTGGNSPLHF.